Listed below are T cell receptor beta chains from one sample, sequenced in a study of blood T cell repertoires in COVID-19. Profiled with immunoSEQ multiplex PCR; TCRdb holds only in-frame clones, not every one. The sample has 150,000 to 200,000 clones; 70% to 90% are singletons. Sequencing was done on a sample of peripheral blood. The receptors stem from a man aged 55 to 70 with acute or convalescent COVID-19. CDR3s include the opening cysteine and the closing phenylalanine or tryptophan. The D gene is left open where the match is weak. Clone sizes are given selectively: once, few, many, or a class where the clone is expanded.

j_gene,v_gene,d_gene,abundance,CDR3nt,CDR3aa
TRBJ2-1,TRBV2,TRBD2,.,TGTGCCAGCAGCCGGCGGCTAGCGGGGGGAAATGAGCAGTTCTTC,CASSRRLAGGNEQFF
TRBJ1-5,TRBV28,TRBD1,once,TGTGCCAGCACCTTACGACAGGGAAGGGATCAGCCCCAGCATTTT,CASTLRQGRDQPQHF
TRBJ2-1,TRBV28,TRBD2,.,TGTGCCAGCAGTTTAGGCGGGGGAGGAATAGCTGCGAGCTCCTACAATGAGCAGTTCTTC,CASSLGGGGIAASSYNEQFF
TRBJ2-7,TRBV11-2,TRBD1,.,TGTGCCAGCAGCCTAACAGGGGCGAGGTACTTC,CASSLTGARYF
TRBJ2-4,TRBV7-9,.,.,TGTGCCAGCAGCCCCCAGGTCGCAGGGGCCTTAGCCAAAAACATTCAGTACTTC,CASSPQVAGALAKNIQYF
TRBJ1-4,TRBV5-1,.,.,TGCGCCAGCAGCTTGTTAGCAACTAATGAAAAACTGTTTTTT,CASSLLATNEKLFF
TRBJ2-1,TRBV18,.,.,TGTGCCAGCTCACCTCTGTCCCAGGACAATGAGCAGTTCTTC,CASSPLSQDNEQFF
TRBJ1-5,TRBV2,.,.,TGTGCCAGCACCTGGGGGGTCAATCAGCCCCAGCATTTT,CASTWGVNQPQHF
TRBJ2-1,TRBV10-3,TRBD2,many,TGTGCCATCAGTGAGTCGAGGGCTAGCGGGGATTACAATGAGCAGTTCTTC,CAISESRASGDYNEQFF
TRBJ2-2,TRBV18,TRBD1,.,TGTGCCAGCTCCCCGACAGGGGTCAACACCGGGGAGCTGTTTTTT,CASSPTGVNTGELFF
TRBJ1-5,TRBV3-1/TRBV3-2,.,.,TGTGCCAGCAGCCACCTAGGTGGAGGCCAGCATTTT,CASSHLGGGQHF
TRBJ1-4,TRBV9,.,once,TGTGCCAGCAGTCCTGGACAGACGGCGAATGAAAAACTGTTTTTT,CASSPGQTANEKLFF
TRBJ1-4,TRBV5-1,TRBD1,.,TGCGCCAGCAGCTCCTCTGACAGGGTTGAAAAACTGTTTTTT,CASSSSDRVEKLFF
TRBJ2-2,TRBV3-1/TRBV3-2,.,once,TGTGCCAGCAGCCCCACGGCGGGGGCTGCCGGGGAGCTGTTTTTT,CASSPTAGAAGELFF
TRBJ2-1,TRBV4-1,TRBD2,.,TGCGCCAGCAGCCTGTGGACTAGCAGTTCATACAATGAGCAGTTCTTC,CASSLWTSSSYNEQFF
TRBJ2-7,TRBV5-1,TRBD2,.,TGCGCCAGCAGCTTGATCCCCGGGACTAGCGATTACGAGCAGTACTTC,CASSLIPGTSDYEQYF
TRBJ1-4,TRBV6-2/TRBV6-3,TRBD1,.,TGTGCCAGCAGTTGGGGACAGGGCGCGGAAAAACTGTTTTTT,CASSWGQGAEKLFF